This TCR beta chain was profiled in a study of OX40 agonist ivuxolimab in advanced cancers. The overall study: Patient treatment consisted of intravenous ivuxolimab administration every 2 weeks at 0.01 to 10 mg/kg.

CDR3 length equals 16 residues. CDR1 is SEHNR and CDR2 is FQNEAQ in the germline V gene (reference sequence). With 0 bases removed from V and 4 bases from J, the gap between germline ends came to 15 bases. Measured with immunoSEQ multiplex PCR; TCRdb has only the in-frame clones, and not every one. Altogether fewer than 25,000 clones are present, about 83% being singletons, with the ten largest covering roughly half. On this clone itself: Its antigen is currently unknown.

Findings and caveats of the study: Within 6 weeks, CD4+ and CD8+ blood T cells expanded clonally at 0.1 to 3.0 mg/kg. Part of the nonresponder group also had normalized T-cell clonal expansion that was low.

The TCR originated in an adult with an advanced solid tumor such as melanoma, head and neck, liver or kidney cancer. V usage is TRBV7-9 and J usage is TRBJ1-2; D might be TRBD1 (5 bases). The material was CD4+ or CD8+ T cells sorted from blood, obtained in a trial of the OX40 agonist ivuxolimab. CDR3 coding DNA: TGTGCCAGCAGCTTAGCCCGGGACGGAGGGCGCTATGGCTACACCTTC. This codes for CASSLARDGGRYGYTF.